This T cell receptor beta chain derives from a study of T cells in tuberculosis. Regarding the study as a whole: Smaller distances to GMM-specific TCRs suggested their expansion in active tuberculosis. Active tuberculosis cases were adults; controls were adolescents. The TCR-beta difference was not significant; alpha differences partly reflected length.

Remarks on this clone: Its target is not known.

Each donor contributed 100,000 or so T cells on average, unsorted. V was cut by 3 bases and J by 6 bases, with 4 bases left in between. The CDR3 spans 11 residues. Germline assignment: CDR1 SGHTA and CDR2 FQGNSA. Profiled with immunoSEQ multiplex PCR; TCRdb holds only in-frame clones, not every one. The sample yields 30,000 to 45,000 clones, about 94% seen once. Source material: PBMCs. This chain joins TRBV7-2 and TRBJ2-3; D remains ambiguous. This receptor was taken from a donor between 5 and 29 years old with latent tuberculosis or without tuberculosis infection. Some clones in this sample may be carry-over from other donors' samples. The CDR3 protein is CASSFSDTQYF. The CDR3 DNA reads TGTGCCAGCAGCTTCTCGGATACGCAGTATTTT.